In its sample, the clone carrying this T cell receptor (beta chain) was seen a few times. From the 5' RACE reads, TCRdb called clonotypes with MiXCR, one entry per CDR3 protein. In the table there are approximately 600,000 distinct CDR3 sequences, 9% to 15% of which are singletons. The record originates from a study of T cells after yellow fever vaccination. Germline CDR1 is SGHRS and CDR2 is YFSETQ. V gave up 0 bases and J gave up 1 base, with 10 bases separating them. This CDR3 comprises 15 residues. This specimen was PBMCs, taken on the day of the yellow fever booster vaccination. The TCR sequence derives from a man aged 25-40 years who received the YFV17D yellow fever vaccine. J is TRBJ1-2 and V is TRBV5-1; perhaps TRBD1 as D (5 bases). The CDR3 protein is CASSLGGVINYGYTF. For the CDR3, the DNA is TGCGCCAGCAGCTTGGGAGGGGTGATTAACTATGGCTACACCTTC.